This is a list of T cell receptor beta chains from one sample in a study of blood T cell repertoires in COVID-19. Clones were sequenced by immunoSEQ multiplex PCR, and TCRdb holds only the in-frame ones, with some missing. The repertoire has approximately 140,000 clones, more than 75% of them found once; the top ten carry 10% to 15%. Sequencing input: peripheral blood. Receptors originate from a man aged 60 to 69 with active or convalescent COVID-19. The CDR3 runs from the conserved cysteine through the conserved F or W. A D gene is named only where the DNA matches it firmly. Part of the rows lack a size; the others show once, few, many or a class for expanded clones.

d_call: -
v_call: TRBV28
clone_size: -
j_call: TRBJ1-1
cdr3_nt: TGTGCCAGCGAGAGCATAGCCCTTTATGAAGCTTTCTTT
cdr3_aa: CASESIALYEAFF

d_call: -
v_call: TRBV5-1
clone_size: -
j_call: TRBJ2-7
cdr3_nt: TGCGCCAGCAGCCCCCTCAGCGGAACCACCTACGAGCAGTACTTC
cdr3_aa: CASSPLSGTTYEQYF

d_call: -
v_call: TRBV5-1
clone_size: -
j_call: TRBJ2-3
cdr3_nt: TGCGCCAGCAGCTCAGGGGCCGAAGATACGCAGTATTTT
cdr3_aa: CASSSGAEDTQYF

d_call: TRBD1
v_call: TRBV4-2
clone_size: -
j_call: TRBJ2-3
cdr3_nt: TGTGCCAGCAGCCAGGGGGCCCAGGGGGTAGGTACGCAGTATTTT
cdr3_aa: CASSQGAQGVGTQYF

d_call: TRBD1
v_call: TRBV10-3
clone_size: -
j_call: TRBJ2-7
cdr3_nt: TGTGCCATCACGGACAGGGATCGTGCTCAGAACGAGCAGTACTTC
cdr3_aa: CAITDRDRAQNEQYF

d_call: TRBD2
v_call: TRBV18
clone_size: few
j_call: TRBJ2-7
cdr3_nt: TGTGCCAGCTCACCACCGAGCGGGAGCTTGTTCGAGCAGTACTTC
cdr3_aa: CASSPPSGSLFEQYF

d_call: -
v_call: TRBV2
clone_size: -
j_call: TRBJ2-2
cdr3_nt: TGTGCCAGCAGTGAGGCCAGGGTAGGCACCGGGGAGCTGTTTTTT
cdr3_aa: CASSEARVGTGELFF

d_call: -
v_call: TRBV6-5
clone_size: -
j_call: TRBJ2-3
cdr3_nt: TGTGCCAGCAGCCGTCGGGCAGATACGCAGTATTTT
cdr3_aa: CASSRRADTQYF

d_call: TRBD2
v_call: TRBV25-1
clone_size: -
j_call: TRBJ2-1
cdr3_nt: TGTGCCAGCAGTGATTGGACTAGCGGGCACAATGAGCAGTTCTTC
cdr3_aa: CASSDWTSGHNEQFF

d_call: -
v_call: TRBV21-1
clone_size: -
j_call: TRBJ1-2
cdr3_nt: TGTGCCAGCAGGCCTAGGGGGGGCAACTATGGCTACACCTTC
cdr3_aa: CASRPRGGNYGYTF

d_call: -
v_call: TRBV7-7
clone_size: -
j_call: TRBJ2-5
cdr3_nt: TGTGCCAGCAGCCCTGACAGGCTAGAGACCCAGTACTTC
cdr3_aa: CASSPDRLETQYF

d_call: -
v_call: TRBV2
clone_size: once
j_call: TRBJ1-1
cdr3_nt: TGTGCCAGCAGGGCAGACATGAACACTGAAGCTTTCTTT
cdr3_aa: CASRADMNTEAFF

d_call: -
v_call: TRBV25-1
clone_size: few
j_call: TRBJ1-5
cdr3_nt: TGTGCCAGCAGTGGGGAGGGTCCTCAGCCCCAGCATTTT
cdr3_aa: CASSGEGPQPQHF

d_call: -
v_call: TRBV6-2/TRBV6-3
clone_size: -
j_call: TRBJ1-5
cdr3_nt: TGTGCCAGCAGTTATTCCCGCGGGAATCAGCCCCAGCATTTT
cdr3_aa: CASSYSRGNQPQHF

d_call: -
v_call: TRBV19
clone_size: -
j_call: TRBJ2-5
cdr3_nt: TGTGCCAGTAGTATGGGGGCGCGGCACCAAGAGACCCAGTACTTC
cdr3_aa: CASSMGARHQETQYF

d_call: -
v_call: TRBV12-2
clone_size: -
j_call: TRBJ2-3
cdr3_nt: TGTGCAAGTCGCCAACCAAACGGGACAGGGAAGTCAGATACGCAGTATTTT
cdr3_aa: CASRQPNGTGKSDTQYF

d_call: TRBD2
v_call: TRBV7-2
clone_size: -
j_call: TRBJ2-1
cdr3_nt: TGTGCCAGCAGCTGGAGATCCTTAGCGGGATACGGTGGTAATGAGCAGTTCTTC
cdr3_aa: CASSWRSLAGYGGNEQFF

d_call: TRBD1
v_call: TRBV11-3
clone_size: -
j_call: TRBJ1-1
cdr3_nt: TGTGCCAGCAGCTCCCGGACAGGTCTTGACACTGAAGCTTTCTTT
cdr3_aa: CASSSRTGLDTEAFF

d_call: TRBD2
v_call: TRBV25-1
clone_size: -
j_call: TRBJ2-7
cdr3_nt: TGTGCCAGCAGCAGACTAGCGGGAGACAACGAGCAGTACTTC
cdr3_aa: CASSRLAGDNEQYF

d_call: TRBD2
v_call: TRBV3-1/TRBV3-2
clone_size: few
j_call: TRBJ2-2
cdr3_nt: TGTGCCAGCAGCCTCGGGACTAGCGGGAACAAACCCCCAAACACCGGGGAGCTGTTTTTT
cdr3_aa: CASSLGTSGNKPPNTGELFF

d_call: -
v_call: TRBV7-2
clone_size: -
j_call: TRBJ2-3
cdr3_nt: TGTGCCAGCAGCTTAGAGGTCGGGAATACAGATACGCAGTATTTT
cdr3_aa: CASSLEVGNTDTQYF

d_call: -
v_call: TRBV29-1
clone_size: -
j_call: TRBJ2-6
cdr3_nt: TGCAGCGTTGGCGCAACTGGGGCCAACGTCCTGACTTTC
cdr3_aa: CSVGATGANVLTF

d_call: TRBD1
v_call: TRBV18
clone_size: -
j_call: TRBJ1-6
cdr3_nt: TGTGCCAGCTCATCGAATACAGGGGGCTTTTCACCCCTCCACTTT
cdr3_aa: CASSSNTGGFSPLHF

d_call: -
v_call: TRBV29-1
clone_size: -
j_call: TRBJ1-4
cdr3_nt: TGCAGCGTTGAAGATACGGGGCGCGGGGCTAATGAAAAACTGTTTTTT
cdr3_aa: CSVEDTGRGANEKLFF